These 8 T cell receptor beta chains came from one sample sequenced in a study of response to subunit inactivated influenza vaccine. TCRdb used MiXCR to reprocess the RT-PCR reads, holding one entry per CDR3 protein. Found here are 650,000 to 800,000 distinct CDR3 sequences, around 18% of them singletons; the top ten hold 11%. The input for sequencing was PBMCs from blood, taken around 5 days after vaccination. These receptors originate from a man aged 50 to 59 who received an inactivated influenza vaccine.

This clonotype was observed a handful of times. The chain joins TRBV5-1 to TRBJ1-5; D unresolved. This CDR3 is built from 14 residues. Germline values: CDR1 SGHRS, CDR2 YFSETQ. The V end was cut by 5 bases, the J end by 3 bases, with 12 bases between. CDR3 protein: CASSPDHNNQPQHF. The DNA of the CDR3 is TGCGCCAGCAGTCCTGACCACAACAATCAGCCCCAGCATTTT.

As to this clonotype: One junction end disagrees with the germline gene, perhaps due to a read error. The chain has TRBV7-9 and TRBJ2-7; 8 positions match TRBD2. Germline CDR1 reads SEHNR; CDR2 reads FQNEAQ (reference sequence). The CDR3 sequence is 16 residues long. CDR3 bases: TGTGCCATCAGCTTGTCCTCCGGGACTAGTATTCTCCCAGAGTACTTC. Its protein product is CAISLSSGTSILPEYF.

The chain carries TRBV20-1 and TRBJ2-7, with 12 bases aligning to TRBD1. Germline CDR1 reads DFQATT; CDR2 reads SNEGSKA (reference sequence). The trim removed 6 bases at V and 6 bases at J, leaving 6 bases unmatched. The CDR3 covers 13 residues. CDR3 DNA: TGCAGTGCGTCCGGGACAGGGGGCTCCGAGCAGTACTTC. It is translated as CSASGTGGSEQYF.

This clonotype was seen a handful of times. V is TRBV12-3 or TRBV12-4 and J is TRBJ2-1, with D possibly being TRBD1 (5 bases). This CDR3 region has 14 residues. The V gene lost 5 bases and the J gene lost 5 bases, with 13 bases spanning the gap. The DNA of the CDR3 is TGTGCCAGCAGTCACGCCAGGGTCGACAATGAGCAGTTCTTC. It codes for CASSHARVDNEQFF.

This clonotype was seen ten or more times. V gene TRBV12-3 or TRBV12-4 combines with J gene TRBJ2-5; D might be TRBD1 (8 bases). V lost 4 bases and J 5 bases, leaving 11 bases between the germline ends. The CDR3 covers 13 residues. This CDR3 reads CASSSQGGETQYF. CDR3 bases: TGTGCCAGCAGTTCACAGGGGGGGGAGACCCAGTACTTC.

The V gene is TRBV5-1, the J gene TRBJ2-1, with D possibly TRBD2 on 6 matching bases. Germline CDR1 is SGHRS and CDR2 is YFSETQ. There are 15 residues in the CDR3. Trimming took off 5 bases at V and 9 bases at J, with 21 bases between the two ends. This CDR3 is CASRGGRSPGGEQFF. The CDR3 coding sequence is TGCGCCAGCAGGGGGGGAAGATCCCCCGGCGGTGAGCAGTTCTTC.

This clonotype was picked up many times. V gene TRBV20-1 combines with J gene TRBJ2-1; 7 bases are a match to TRBD2. Germline CDR1 and CDR2: DFQATT and SNEGSKA (reference sequence). This CDR3 has 15 residues. V lost 3 bases to trimming and J lost 1 base; unmatched junction nucleotides: 6. The CDR3 loop reads CSASGGGVSYNEQFF. CDR3 nucleotide sequence: TGCAGTGCTAGTGGTGGGGGGGTATCCTACAATGAGCAGTTCTTC.

This clonotype has just a few counts. The V and J genes are TRBV19 and TRBJ1-5; D gene uncertain. With 5 bases removed from V and 0 bases from J, the gap between germline ends came to 11 bases. The CDR3 runs to 15 residues. In germline, CDR1 is LNHDA, CDR2 SQIVND (reference sequence). The CDR3 protein is CASSEQISSNQPQHF. The CDR3 bases are TGTGCCAGTAGTGAACAGATATCTAGCAATCAGCCCCAGCATTTT.